This passage covers 2 T cell receptor beta chains from one sample sequenced in a study of regulatory T cells in long-lasting Graves disease. Arm-PCR of CDR3 regions with iRepertoire HTBI primers generated TCR beta libraries. TCRdb re-called the multiplex PCR reads through MiXCR, storing one row per CDR3 protein. The data contain 200,000 to 250,000 distinct CDR3 sequences, less than 20% of them seen just once; the ten biggest clones take up around 11%. The time point denotes: newly diagnosed GD, antithyroid drugs for less than 3 months. TCR sequences were obtained from RNA taken from PBMCs. In addition, the sample was reused for a study of T cells in Graves' hyperthyroidism and ophthalmopathy.

This sample comprised peripheral blood mononuclear cells (PBMCs), obtained at new diagnosis, from a patient treated with antithyroid drugs. The receptors were gathered from a woman between 25 and 40 years old with Graves disease.

CDR3 in DNA: TGTGCCAGCAGTGATCGGACAGGTCAAGAGACCCAGTACTTC. The encoded protein is CASSDRTGQETQYF. This chain links TRBV2 with TRBJ2-5, with TRBD1 identical over 7 bases. CDR3 length: 14 amino acids. V lost 3 bases, J lost 2 bases, and 3 bases stayed unmatched. Germline V gene data show CDR1 as SNHLY and CDR2 as FYNNEI.

This clonotype came up many times. The V call is TRBV11-2, the J call TRBJ1-1; no clear D. The CDR3 has 14 residues. CDR1 SGHAT and CDR2 FQNNGV come from the germline V gene. Trimming cost V 3 bases and J 2 bases, with 10 bases left between them. CDR3 sequence: CASSLYGPNTEAFF. Written as DNA, the CDR3 is TGTGCCAGCAGCTTGTACGGACCCAACACTGAAGCTTTCTTT.